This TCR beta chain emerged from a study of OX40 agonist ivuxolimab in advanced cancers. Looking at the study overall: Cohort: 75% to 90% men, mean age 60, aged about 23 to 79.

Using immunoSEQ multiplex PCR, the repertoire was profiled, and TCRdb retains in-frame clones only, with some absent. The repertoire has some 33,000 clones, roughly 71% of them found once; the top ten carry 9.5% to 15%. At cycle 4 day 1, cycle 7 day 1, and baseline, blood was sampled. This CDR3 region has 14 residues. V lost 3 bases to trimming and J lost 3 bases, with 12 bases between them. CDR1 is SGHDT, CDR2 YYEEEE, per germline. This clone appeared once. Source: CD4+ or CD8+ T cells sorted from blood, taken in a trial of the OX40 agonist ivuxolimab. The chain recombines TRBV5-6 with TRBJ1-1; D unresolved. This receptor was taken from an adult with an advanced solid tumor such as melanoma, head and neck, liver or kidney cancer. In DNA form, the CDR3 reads TGTGCCAGCAGCTCATCTGTCGGTTACACTGAAGCTTTCTTT. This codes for CASSSSVGYTEAFF.